This T cell receptor beta chain is drawn from a study of blood T cell repertoires in COVID-19 (dated by TCRdb to 2020 to 2022). In terms of the full investigation: The collaborator samples originated in the United States, Italy and Spain and spanned the acute and convalescent phases of COVID-19. The repertoires were released in a freely available public database meant as a resource for research on the immune response to SARS-CoV-2. Where HLA class I and class II types were available, the types were taken from metadata supplied by the sample provider, not from assay-based typing. The material from the prospective study consisted of cDNA or gDNA derived from T cells, B-cell-depleted T cells, or PBMCs. The sample metadata nearly always contained a de-identified subject ID, COVID-19 status, age in years and sex. Subjects who had been exposed to COVID-19, were actively infected with it, or had recovered from it provided the deeply sampled blood TCRbeta repertoires that made up the dataset. Samples were obtained from the ongoing ImmuneRACE study (first 160 participants) and from about 1,300 subjects provided by 6 global collaborators.

TCRbeta CDR3 regions were amplified from genomic DNA using the immunoSEQ Assay, a bias-controlled multiplex PCR. The authors' pipeline ran thus. The number of nucleated cells in each sample was estimated from the amplification of reference gene primers within the assay. Sequence reads were collapsed and filtered to measure the absolute abundance of every unique TCRbeta CDR3 rearrangement. For each sample, productive Simpson clonality was calculated as the square root of Simpson's diversity index across productive rearrangements. TCRdb limited this immuneACCESS table to in-frame rearrangements with V and J called. A share of clones is missing; checked studies link under half to unresolved V genes, and the rest is unexplained. V and J calls and clone size are as listed in that table; D and trimming were resolved from the DNA. The sample table lists approximately 45,000 clones, approximately 87% of them with a count of one. The ten largest clonotypes hold approximately 2.1% of the sample.

About this clone: This receptor's antigen is unknown. The record has no base qualities; no much larger clone is one base away.

What the research found in general, with its limitations: The amount of clinical and demographic metadata varied by source and participant and was provided uncurated.

At one collaborating source in Seattle, patients were enrolled during active infection and were followed longitudinally through the course of disease. Whole blood was collected in K2EDTA tubes by collaborating institutions according to the institutions' own protocols. Collaborator samples were shipped for TCRbeta analysis as frozen whole blood, isolated PBMCs, or DNA extracted from either sample type. There are 16 amino acids in the CDR3, from cysteine to phenylalanine inclusive. The entry retains the CDR3 DNA only, 48 bases that are in frame from base 1. Sequences MNHEY (CDR1) and SVGAGI (CDR2) are obtained from the germline V gene. Trimming accounts for 4 bases at V and 0 bases at J, while the number of junction bases matched to no gene is 5.

This TCR derives from a woman at least 80 years old with COVID-19, enrolled during active disease. The chain uses TRBV6-5 and TRBJ2-3, with 9 middle bases fitting TRBD2. What was sequenced was peripheral blood. The CDR3 is CASSSTTSGSTDTQYF. In nucleotides, the sequence is TGTGCCAGCAGTTCCACCACTAGCGGGAGCACAGATACGCAGTATTTT.